There are many counts of the clone carrying this TCR beta chain. Its antigen remains unknown. CDR3 length equals 14 residues. Germline CDR1 reads DFQATT; CDR2 reads SNEGSKA (reference sequence). Trimming stripped 1 base from V and 4 bases from J, with 14 bases between. Every cDNA TCR molecule received its own unique molecular identifier. TCRdb processed the 5' RACE reads anew with MiXCR; each CDR3 protein has one entry. The sample has about 25,000 distinct CDR3 sequences; about 6.3% are singletons. The sample comes from a study of spatial heterogeneity in lung cancer. The study, taken as a whole, reports: Expanded tumor TCRs that were ubiquitous appeared in blood more at resection than follow-up.

Time point given: blood at routine non-recurrence follow-up after resection. Whole RNA from tumor, nontumor lung or frozen PBMC was sequenced unsorted. The chain has TRBV20-1 and TRBJ2-7, with no clear D. The sample in question was PBMCs, obtained at follow-up. The receptor was derived from a male donor with early-stage non-small cell lung cancer. The CDR3 coding sequence is TGCAGTGCTAGAGTGGGTGCCCCCTCTTACGAGCAGTACTTC. Residues: CSARVGAPSYEQYF.